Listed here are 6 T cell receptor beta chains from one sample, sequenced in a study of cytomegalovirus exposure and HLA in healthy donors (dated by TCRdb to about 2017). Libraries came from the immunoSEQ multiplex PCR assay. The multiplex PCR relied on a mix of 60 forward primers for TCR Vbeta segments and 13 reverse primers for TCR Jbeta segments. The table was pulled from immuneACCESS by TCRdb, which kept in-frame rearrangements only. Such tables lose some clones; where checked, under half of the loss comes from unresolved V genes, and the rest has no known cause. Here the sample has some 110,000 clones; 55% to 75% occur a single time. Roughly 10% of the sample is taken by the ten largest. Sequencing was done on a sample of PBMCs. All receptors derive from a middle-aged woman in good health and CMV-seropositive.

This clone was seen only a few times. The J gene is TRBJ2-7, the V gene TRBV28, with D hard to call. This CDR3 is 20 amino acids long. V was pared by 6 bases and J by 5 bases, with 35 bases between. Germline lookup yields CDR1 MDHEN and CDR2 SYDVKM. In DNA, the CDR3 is TGTGCCAGCAGCTCCACATCATCATCACGCGGCCAGATCCGTCGGGACGAGCAGTACTTC. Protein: CASSSTSSSRGQIRRDEQYF.

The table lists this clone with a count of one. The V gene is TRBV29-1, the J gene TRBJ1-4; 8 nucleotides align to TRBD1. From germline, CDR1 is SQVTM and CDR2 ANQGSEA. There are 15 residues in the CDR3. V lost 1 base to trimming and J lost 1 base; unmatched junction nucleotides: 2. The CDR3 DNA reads TGCAGCGTTGAAGTAGGACAGGGAACTAATGAAAAACTGTTTTTT. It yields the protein CSVEVGQGTNEKLFF.

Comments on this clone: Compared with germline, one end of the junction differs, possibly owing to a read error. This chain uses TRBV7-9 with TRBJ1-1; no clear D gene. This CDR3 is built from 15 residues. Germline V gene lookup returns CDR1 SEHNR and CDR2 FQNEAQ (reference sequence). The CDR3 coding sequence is TGTTCCAGCAGCCGTCTTATTACAGTGAACACTGAAGCTTTCTTT. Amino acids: CSSSRLITVNTEAFF.

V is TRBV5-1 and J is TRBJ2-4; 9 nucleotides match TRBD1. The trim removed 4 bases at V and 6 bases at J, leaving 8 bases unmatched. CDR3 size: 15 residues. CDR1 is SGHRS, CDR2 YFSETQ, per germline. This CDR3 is CASSVTGGLGNIQYF. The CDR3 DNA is TGCGCCAGCAGCGTCACAGGGGGCTTGGGAAACATTCAGTACTTC.

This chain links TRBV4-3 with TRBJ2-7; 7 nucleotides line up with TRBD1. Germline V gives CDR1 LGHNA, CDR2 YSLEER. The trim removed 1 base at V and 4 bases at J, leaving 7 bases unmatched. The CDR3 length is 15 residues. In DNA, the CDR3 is TGCGCCAGCAGCCAAGCCCGAGGGGGCGGTTACGAGCAGTACTTC. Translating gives CASSQARGGGYEQYF.

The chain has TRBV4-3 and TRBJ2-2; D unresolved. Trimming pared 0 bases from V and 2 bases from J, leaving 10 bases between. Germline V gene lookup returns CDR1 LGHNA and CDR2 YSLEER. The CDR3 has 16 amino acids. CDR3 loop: CASSQERGRNTGELFF. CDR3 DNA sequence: TGCGCCAGCAGCCAAGAAAGAGGCAGAAACACCGGGGAGCTGTTTTTT.